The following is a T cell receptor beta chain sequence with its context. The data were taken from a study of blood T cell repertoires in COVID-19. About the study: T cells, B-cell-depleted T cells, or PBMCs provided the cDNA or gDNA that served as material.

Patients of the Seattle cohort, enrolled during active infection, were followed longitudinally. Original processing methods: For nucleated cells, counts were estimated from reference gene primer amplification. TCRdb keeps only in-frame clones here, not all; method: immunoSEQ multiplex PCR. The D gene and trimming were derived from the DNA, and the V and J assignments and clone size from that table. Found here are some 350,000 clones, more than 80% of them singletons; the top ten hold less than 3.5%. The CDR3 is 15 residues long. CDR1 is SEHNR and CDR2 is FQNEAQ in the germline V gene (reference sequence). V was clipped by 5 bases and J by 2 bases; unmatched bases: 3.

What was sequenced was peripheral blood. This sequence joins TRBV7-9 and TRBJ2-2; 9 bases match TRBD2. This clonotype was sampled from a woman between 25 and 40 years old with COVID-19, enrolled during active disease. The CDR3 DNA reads TGTGCCAGCAGCAAGACTAGCGGCAACACCGGGGAGCTGTTTTTT. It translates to CASSKTSGNTGELFF.